The next 22 T cell receptor beta chains were all read from a single sample in a study of post-analysis software for immune sequencing data. Study outcomes and limitations: Five or six TRBV segments (TRBV5-6, TRBV5-1 and TRBV20-1 among them) occurred more frequently in patients than in controls.

Antigen specificity for these receptors is unknown. Libraries were made from TCR beta cDNA, and they carried unique molecular identifiers. TCRdb re-analysed the PCR reads in MiXCR, keeping a single row per CDR3 protein. The data show about 380,000 distinct CDR3 sequences, with about a third seen just once and around 15% held by the top ten. The source material was blood. The receptor source for this set is a girl under 18 with multiple sclerosis.

The genes are TRBV12-3 or TRBV12-4 and TRBJ2-1; 12 bases match TRBD2. With 5 bases clipped from V and 9 bases from J, the junction kept 14 bases outside the gene matches. CDR3 length equals 17 residues. This CDR3 reads CASSPMGLAGHRVEQFF. CDR3 nucleotides: TGTGCCAGCAGTCCAATGGGACTAGCGGGTCATAGGGTTGAGCAGTTCTTC.

V usage is TRBV12-3 or TRBV12-4 and J usage is TRBJ2-7; possibly TRBD2 for D (7 bases). The CDR3 runs to 13 residues. Trimming cost V 7 bases and J 2 bases, with 12 bases left between them. The CDR3 nucleotides are TGTGCCAGCACCACCGGGGGGCCCTACGAGCAGTACTTC. It specifies CASTTGGPYEQYF.

The chain employs TRBV3-1 and TRBJ2-1; TRBD1 matches at 11 bases. In germline, CDR1 is LGHDT, CDR2 YNNKEL (reference sequence). This CDR3 contains 17 residues. The trim removed 0 bases at V and 4 bases at J, leaving 5 bases unmatched. CDR3 in amino acids: CASSQDIGTGGYNEQFF. CDR3 DNA: TGTGCCAGCAGCCAAGATATTGGGACAGGGGGGTACAATGAGCAGTTCTTC.

This clonotype occurred a few times. The chain combines TRBV12-3 or TRBV12-4 with TRBJ2-1; 14 nucleotides align to TRBD2. The CDR3 runs to 15 residues. V lost 5 bases and J lost 8; bases outside the gene matches: 5. The CDR3 protein is CASSPGLAGEDEQFF. Written as DNA, the CDR3 is TGTGCCAGCAGTCCGGGACTAGCGGGGGAAGATGAGCAGTTCTTC.

The genes are TRBV6-5 and TRBJ2-6; D might be TRBD2 (5 bases). This CDR3 contains 17 residues. Germline CDR1 MNHEY, CDR2 SVGAGI. With 0 bases removed from V and 0 bases from J, the gap between germline ends came to 9 bases. The CDR3, as DNA: TGTGCCAGCAGTTACTCGAGAGGGAGCTCTGGGGCCAACGTCCTGACTTTC. Translation: CASSYSRGSSGANVLTF.

The rearrangement uses TRBV20-1 and TRBJ2-7; no clear D. Trimming took 2 bases from V and 5 from J, leaving 16 bases between them. Germline V gene data show CDR1 as DFQATT and CDR2 as SNEGSKA (reference sequence). CDR3 size: 14 residues. In DNA, the CDR3 is TGCAGTGCTAGACAGCGCGCACCTTCCCACGAGCAGTACTTC. Translated, it gives CSARQRAPSHEQYF.

The rearrangement uses TRBV12-3 or TRBV12-4 and TRBJ2-1, with 10 bases aligning to TRBD1. Trimming removed 4 bases from V and 8 bases from J; junction bases left unmatched: 2. There are 13 residues in the CDR3. The CDR3 coding sequence is TGTGCCAGCAGTTCAGGGACAGGGGATGAGCAGTTCTTC. Its protein product is CASSSGTGDEQFF.

The J gene is TRBJ2-3, the V gene TRBV5-1, with D possibly called TRBD1 or TRBD2 (6 bases each). Germline CDR1 and CDR2: SGHRS and YFSETQ. The CDR3 spans 18 residues. Trimming cost V 0 bases and J 2 bases, with 19 bases left between them. The CDR3, as DNA: TGCGCCAGCAGCTTGGCCAAATCGGGGGCACCCCTCACAGATACGCAGTATTTT. Its translation: CASSLAKSGAPLTDTQYF.

The genes are TRBV7-2 and TRBJ1-2, with 8 bases aligning to TRBD1. CDR1 and CDR2 from the germline V gene are SGHTA and FQGNSA. With V trimmed by 4 bases and J by 4 bases, 20 bases remained unmatched. CDR3 length equals 19 residues. In DNA form, the CDR3 reads TGTGCCAGCAGCTACCCAGGTGGGACAGGCCGAACCTTAATCTATGGCTACACCTTC. The encoded protein is CASSYPGGTGRTLIYGYTF.

The chain combines TRBV20-1 with TRBJ2-1, with no clear D. This CDR3 region has 12 residues. The V and J ends lost 2 bases and 4 bases respectively, with 6 bases between them. Germline V CDR1 and CDR2: DFQATT, SNEGSKA (reference sequence). CDR3 sequence: CSARFRYNEQFF. The CDR3 DNA reads as TGCAGTGCTAGATTCAGATACAATGAGCAGTTCTTC.

V and J are TRBV6-5 and TRBJ1-2; TRBD1 is a possible D gene (5 bases). The V gene's germline CDR1 is MNHEY and CDR2 SVGAGI. V dropped 0 bases and J dropped 7 bases, with 12 bases sitting between them. CDR3 length: 14 amino acids. DNA of the CDR3: TGTGCCAGCAGTTACTCGCAGGGATCTGGTGGCTACACCTTC. This gives the protein CASSYSQGSGGYTF.

The J gene is TRBJ1-2, the V gene TRBV3-1, with a tentative D call TRBD1 (5 bases). The CDR3 extends over 14 amino acids. The germline V gene has CDR1 LGHDT and CDR2 YNNKEL (reference sequence). Trimming left V 5 bases short and J 4 bases short, with 14 bases between. The chain's CDR3 is CASSILGQGYGYTF. The CDR3 DNA sequence: TGTGCCAGCAGCATTCTGGGGCAGGGCTATGGCTACACCTTC.

This clonotype occurred a few times. The CDR3 loop reads CSAAGGLNEQFF. In DNA, the CDR3 is TGCAGTGCTGCGGGGGGGCTAAATGAGCAGTTCTTC. The chain links TRBV20-1 to TRBJ2-1, with TRBD2 identical over 9 bases. J was trimmed by 7 bases and V by 5 bases; bases with no gene match: 3. CDR3 length: 12 amino acids. Germline CDR1 DFQATT, CDR2 SNEGSKA (reference sequence).

The table lists this clonotype with many counts. This chain uses TRBV29-1 with TRBJ2-1; 8 bases are shared with TRBD2. The germline V gene encodes CDR1 SQVTM and CDR2 ANQGSEA. V trimming: 3 bases; J trimming: 6 bases; junction bases outside the gene matches: 4. The CDR3 covers 13 residues. CDR3 residues: CSVDAGGPNEQFF. DNA of the CDR3: TGCAGCGTTGACGCGGGGGGCCCCAATGAGCAGTTCTTC.

V and J are TRBV20-1 and TRBJ2-6; a possible D gene is TRBD2 (5 bases). V gave up 1 base and J gave up 6 bases, with 22 bases separating them. Germline loops: CDR1 DFQATT, CDR2 SNEGSKA (reference sequence). The CDR3 spans 18 residues. In DNA, the CDR3 is TGCAGTGCTAGAGGGCAGGACGAGGACTTAGGCGAGGCCAACGTCCTGACTTTC. This sequence encodes CSARGQDEDLGEANVLTF.

The J gene is TRBJ1-1, the V gene TRBV5-1, with a tentative D call TRBD1 (6 bases). The V end was cut by 0 bases, the J end by 6 bases, with 12 bases between. The CDR3 has 14 amino acids. Per the germline V gene, CDR1 is SGHRS and CDR2 is YFSETQ. The CDR3 DNA follows: TGCGCCAGCAGCTTGGAGGGGGATCCTCCTGAAGCTTTCTTT. Its protein is CASSLEGDPPEAFF.

The J gene is TRBJ1-6, the V gene TRBV7-2; D not resolved. Germline CDR1 and CDR2: SGHTA and FQGNSA. Between the trimmed V and J ends, which lost 2 bases and 9 bases, there was a span of 5 bases. CDR3 length: 12 residues. The CDR3 sequence is CASSLISSPLHF. Here the CDR3 DNA reads TGTGCCAGCAGCTTAATATCTTCACCCCTCCACTTT.

The rearrangement links TRBV7-2 to TRBJ2-5; 9 bases agree with TRBD1. V shed 3 bases, J shed 5 bases, and the junction held 7 bases outside the gene matches. This CDR3 contains 15 residues. Germline V gives CDR1 SGHTA, CDR2 FQGNSA. The CDR3 reads CASSFTGQGRETQYF. In DNA form, the CDR3 reads TGTGCCAGCAGCTTCACGGGACAGGGTAGGGAGACCCAGTACTTC.

The count of this clonotype is one. V and J are TRBV12-3 or TRBV12-4 and TRBJ2-2, with TRBD1 matching 8 bases. The CDR3 loop spans 16 amino acids. Trimming cost V 6 bases and J 1 base; bases outside gene matches: 7. CDR3 in DNA: TGTGCCAGCAGGCTGACCGGGACAGGGAACACCGGGGAGCTGTTTTTT. It yields the protein CASRLTGTGNTGELFF.

The chain joins TRBV6-1 to TRBJ2-5; possibly TRBD1 or TRBD2 for D (5 bases each). V lost 4 bases and J lost 2, with 20 bases in between. Germline CDR1 and CDR2: MNHNS and SASEGT. The CDR3 runs 17 residues. CDR3 in DNA: TGTGCCAGCAGTGCCCGAGAGGGCAGGGATCGACAAGAGACCCAGTACTTC. It translates to CASSAREGRDRQETQYF.

J is TRBJ1-2 and V is TRBV28; D possibly corresponds to TRBD1 (5 bases). Germline V gene data show CDR1 as MDHEN and CDR2 as SYDVKM. The CDR3 spans 14 residues. V lost 6 bases and J lost 8, with 19 bases in between. CDR3: CASSLRARVGGYTF. The DNA of the CDR3 is TGTGCCAGCAGCCTAAGGGCCAGGGTTGGGGGCTACACCTTC.

The chain employs TRBV24-1 and TRBJ1-2, with 8 bases lining up with TRBD1. The CDR3 has 14 amino acids. Trimming removed 3 bases from V and 7 bases from J; junction bases left unmatched: 6. Germline CDR1 and CDR2: KGHDR and SFDVKD. CDR3 sequence (DNA): TGTGCCACCAGTGATACCGACAGGGGTAGTGGCTACACCTTC. Protein product: CATSDTDRGSGYTF.